Listed below are T cell receptor beta chains from one sample, sequenced in a study of blood T cell repertoires in COVID-19. Sequenced by immunoSEQ multiplex PCR; TCRdb stores in-frame clones only, minus some. The data hold some 300,000 clones, with 70% to 90% observed a single time. The material sequenced was peripheral blood. The receptors shown here come from a woman aged 45-65 years with COVID-19, enrolled during active disease. Both conserved end residues are part of each CDR3.

v_call: TRBV7-8; j_call: TRBJ2-7; cdr3_aa: CASSLGQLSYEQYF
v_call: TRBV29-1; j_call: TRBJ1-1; cdr3_aa: CSAGTGEYTEAFF
v_call: TRBV29-1; j_call: TRBJ1-1; cdr3_aa: CSVVGQLDTEAFF
v_call: TRBV5-6; j_call: TRBJ2-3; cdr3_aa: CASHLAGKQYF
v_call: TRBV6-4; j_call: TRBJ2-1; cdr3_aa: CASSTAAGVQNEQFF
v_call: TRBV4-2; j_call: TRBJ2-7; cdr3_aa: CASSQLSGRARYEQYF
v_call: TRBV12-5; j_call: TRBJ2-5; cdr3_aa: CASGLLWGDSQETQYF
v_call: TRBV5-4; j_call: TRBJ2-5; cdr3_aa: CASSDPTSGGAGTQYF
v_call: TRBV7-8; j_call: TRBJ1-6; cdr3_aa: CASSLKRYRDRGNNSPLHF
v_call: TRBV5-4; j_call: TRBJ1-3; cdr3_aa: CASSLSGAGNTIYF
v_call: TRBV7-7; j_call: TRBJ2-7; cdr3_aa: CASSPPLSLLYYEQYF
v_call: TRBV10-2; j_call: TRBJ2-7; cdr3_aa: CASSLDRSSYEQYF
v_call: TRBV7-3; j_call: TRBJ2-1; cdr3_aa: CASSFLAGGYEQFF
v_call: TRBV7-2; j_call: TRBJ1-1; cdr3_aa: CASSAQKNTEAFF
v_call: TRBV7-2; j_call: TRBJ1-4; cdr3_aa: CASSLERGVNEKLFF
v_call: TRBV27; j_call: TRBJ2-3; cdr3_aa: CASSPYSGARTDTQYF
v_call: TRBV12-5; j_call: TRBJ1-5; cdr3_aa: CASGSDRVGQPQHF
v_call: TRBV4-1; j_call: TRBJ2-3; cdr3_aa: CASSQEERVPDTQYF
v_call: TRBV28; j_call: TRBJ2-1; cdr3_aa: CASSPNSYNEQFF
v_call: TRBV5-4; j_call: TRBJ2-3; cdr3_aa: CASSLSGGTDTQYF
v_call: TRBV12-3/TRBV12-4; j_call: TRBJ2-3; cdr3_aa: CASRLVIADTQYF
v_call: TRBV18; j_call: TRBJ2-6; cdr3_aa: CASSPAGGANVLTF
v_call: TRBV6-5; j_call: TRBJ2-5; cdr3_aa: CASRRDRAETQYF
v_call: TRBV6-4; j_call: TRBJ1-2; cdr3_aa: CASSYDSNYGYTF